This T cell receptor (beta chain) was observed in a study of human T cells and chemical hapten exposure. In its sample, this clonotype was seen a few times. Time point in this sample: pre-sensitization, week 0. The sample's treatment: therapeutic diphenylcyclopropenone sensitization with weekly scalp DPC. TCRdb analysed the RACE reads with MiXCR anew, one entry per CDR3 protein. This table has roughly 81,000 distinct CDR3 sequences, 6.5% to 10% appearing once. Germline V lookup: CDR1 MNHEY, CDR2 SVGAGI. This CDR3 has 13 amino acids. Trimming pared 8 bases from V and 3 bases from J, leaving 14 bases between.

This material consisted of whole blood, taken in connection with sensitization to the hapten diphenylcyclopropenone (DPC). J is TRBJ2-7 and V is TRBV6-5; the D gene is possibly TRBD1 (6 bases). The clonotype was recovered from a man aged 35-49 years with alopecia areata. Some clones in this sample may be carry-over from other donors' samples. CDR3 protein: CASGRQELYEQYF. Written as DNA, the CDR3 is TGTGCCAGCGGGCGACAGGAGCTCTACGAGCAGTACTTC.